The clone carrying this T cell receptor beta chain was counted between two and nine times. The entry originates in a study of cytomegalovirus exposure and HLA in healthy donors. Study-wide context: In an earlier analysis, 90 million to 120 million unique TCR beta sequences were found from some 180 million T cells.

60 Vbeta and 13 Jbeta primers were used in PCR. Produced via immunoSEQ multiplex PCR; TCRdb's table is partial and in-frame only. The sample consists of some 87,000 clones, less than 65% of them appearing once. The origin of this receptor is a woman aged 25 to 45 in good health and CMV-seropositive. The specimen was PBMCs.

CDR3 sequence: CASSMAINNEQFF. CDR3 DNA sequence: TGTGCCAGCTCAATGGCCATAAACAATGAGCAGTTCTTC. The chain joins TRBV18 to TRBJ2-1; D unclear. CDR1 KGHSH and CDR2 LQKENI come from the germline V gene. Deletions cut 5 bases from V and 5 bases from J, with 10 bases between. The CDR3 contains 13 residues.